These T cell receptor beta chains were read from a single sample in a study of regulatory dendritic cells for organ transplantation. Their antigen targets remain unknown. Using immunoSEQ multiplex PCR, the repertoire was profiled, and TCRdb retains in-frame clones only, with some absent. The sample records over 8,500 clones, roughly 70% being singletons. Sequenced sample: memory CD4+ T cells from blood cultured with regulatory dendritic cells. These receptors were obtained from a human donor in good health. The CDR3 runs from the conserved cysteine through the conserved F or W. A D gene is named only where the DNA matches it firmly. Not every row has a clone size; where given, it reads once, few, many or a size class.

j_gene,d_gene,v_gene,abundance,CDR3nt,CDR3aa
TRBJ2-5,TRBD1,TRBV9,-,TGTGCCAGCAGCGTAGGGACAGGGGGCCAAGAGACCCAGTACTTC,CASSVGTGGQETQYF
TRBJ1-5,TRBD1,TRBV4-1,-,TGCGCCAGCAGCCAAGATTCCGACAGGGGCAATCAGCCCCAGCATTTT,CASSQDSDRGNQPQHF
TRBJ1-4,TRBD1,TRBV5-6,-,TGTGCCAGCAGCCCCCGGCCGGGACAGGGGTATGAAAAACTGTTTTTT,CASSPRPGQGYEKLFF
TRBJ1-4,-,TRBV27,-,TGTGCCACCTCCGGGAGGGCAGCTTCTAATGAAAAACTGTTTTTT,CATSGRAASNEKLFF
TRBJ1-6,TRBD1,TRBV6-5,-,TGTGCCAGCAGATCCCCCGGGACAGAGAATTCACCCCTCCACTTT,CASRSPGTENSPLHF
TRBJ1-2,TRBD1,TRBV7-3,-,TGTGCCAGCAGCCCACAGGGGGCTAGTGGCTACACCTTC,CASSPQGASGYTF
TRBJ2-3,TRBD2,TRBV4-1,-,TGCGCCAGCAGCCGACCGGGGGGAGATACGCAGTATTTT,CASSRPGGDTQYF
TRBJ1-6,-,TRBV4-1,medium-sized,TGCGCCAGCAGCCAACGGGAAGCTTCACCCCTCCACTTT,CASSQREASPLHF
TRBJ2-7,TRBD1,TRBV7-2,-,TGTGCCAGCAGTCTAACAGCGGACAGGTCCTACGAGCAGTACTTC,CASSLTADRSYEQYF
TRBJ1-6,-,TRBV5-1,-,TGCGCCAGCAGCTACGGGGAGGGGGAGTCACCCCTCCACTTT,CASSYGEGESPLHF
TRBJ1-2,TRBD1,TRBV7-2,-,TGTGCCAGCAGCTTGACAGGGTTGGATGGCTACACCTTC,CASSLTGLDGYTF
TRBJ2-2,TRBD1,TRBV18,once,TGTGCCAGCTCACCAGGGACAGGAAACACCGGGGAGCTGTTTTTT,CASSPGTGNTGELFF
TRBJ1-1,-,TRBV7-9,-,TGTGCCAGCAGTCTCCCCCCGAACACTGAAGCTTTCTTT,CASSLPPNTEAFF
TRBJ1-5,TRBD1,TRBV19,-,TGTGCCAGTAGTATAGGGACAGGGGGCGGAAAAGACAATCAGCCCCAGCATTTT,CASSIGTGGGKDNQPQHF
TRBJ1-3,TRBD1,TRBV5-1,-,TGCGCCAGCAGCCAAGGGACAGCGAGCTCTGGAAACACCATATATTTT,CASSQGTASSGNTIYF
TRBJ2-5,-,TRBV11-2,few,TGTGCCAGCAGCCGCTCGGGGACCCAGTACTTC,CASSRSGTQYF
TRBJ2-2,TRBD2,TRBV4-2,-,TGTGCCAGCAGCCAAGGGACTAGCGGGGTTCAGACCGGGGAGCTGTTTTTT,CASSQGTSGVQTGELFF
TRBJ2-3,TRBD2,TRBV6-5,-,TGTGCCAGCAGCCGGACTAGCGGAATCACAGATACGCAGTATTTT,CASSRTSGITDTQYF
TRBJ2-5,-,TRBV9,-,TGTGCCAGCAGCACAACCGGACAGTTAGAGACCCAGTACTTC,CASSTTGQLETQYF
TRBJ1-5,TRBD1,TRBV19,-,TGTGCCAGTAGTATGGGTCAGGGGGTCGGGAGCAATCAGCCCCAGCATTTT,CASSMGQGVGSNQPQHF
TRBJ2-3,-,TRBV6-1,few,TGTGCCAGCAGCGAGGGTTTTAGCACAGATACGCAGTATTTT,CASSEGFSTDTQYF
TRBJ1-4,-,TRBV27,-,TGTGCCAGCAGTATTCGACAGAATGAAAAACTGTTTTTT,CASSIRQNEKLFF
TRBJ1-2,-,TRBV5-5,-,TGTGCCAGCAGCCACGACAGCCTCTATGGCTACACCTTC,CASSHDSLYGYTF
TRBJ2-3,TRBD1,TRBV18,-,TGTGCCAGCTCAGCCAGGGGGCAGGGAGATACGCAGTATTTT,CASSARGQGDTQYF
TRBJ2-3,-,TRBV10-2,-,TGCGCCAGCAGTTCTGGGTTATGGGGGGGCACAGATACGCAGTATTTT,CASSSGLWGGTDTQYF
TRBJ1-1,TRBD1,TRBV11-2,-,TGTGCCAGCCGAAAGGGGGCGGACACTGAAGCTTTCTTT,CASRKGADTEAFF
TRBJ2-7,-,TRBV29-1,-,TGCAGCGTCGAATTTCCCCCCCCCGGGGTTCGCGAGCAGTACTTC,CSVEFPPPGVREQYF
TRBJ2-1,TRBD2,TRBV2,-,TGTGCCAGCAGTGAGGGGGGGGGATCCTACAATGAGCAGTTCTTC,CASSEGGGSYNEQFF